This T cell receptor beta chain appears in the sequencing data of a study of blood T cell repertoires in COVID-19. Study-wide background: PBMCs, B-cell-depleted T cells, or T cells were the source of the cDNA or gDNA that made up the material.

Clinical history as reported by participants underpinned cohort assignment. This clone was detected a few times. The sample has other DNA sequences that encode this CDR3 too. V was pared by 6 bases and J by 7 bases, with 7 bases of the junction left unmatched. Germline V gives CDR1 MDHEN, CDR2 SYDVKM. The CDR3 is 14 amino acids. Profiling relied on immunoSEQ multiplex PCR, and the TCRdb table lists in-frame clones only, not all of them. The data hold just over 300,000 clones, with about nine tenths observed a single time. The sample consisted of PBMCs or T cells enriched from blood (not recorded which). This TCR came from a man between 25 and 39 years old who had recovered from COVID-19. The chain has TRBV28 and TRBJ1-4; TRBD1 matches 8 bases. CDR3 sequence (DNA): TGTGCCAGCAGCTCAACAGGGGGGGGTGAAAAACTGTTTTTT. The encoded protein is CASSSTGGGEKLFF.